This T cell receptor (beta chain) was found in a study of T cell repertoires in cytomegalovirus infection. This clonotype was observed a handful of times. What it recognizes is unknown. One entry per CDR3 protein results from TCRdb running MiXCR on the reads. The table includes 450,000 to 550,000 distinct CDR3 sequences, approximately 40% detected once. Whole-study findings and limits: Cumulative frequency (of public TCR beta family members) identified carriers of CMV plus the relevant HLA.

The receptor was derived from a human donor in good health (CMV status not recorded). Some clones in this sample may be carry-over from other donors' samples. The source material was cultured PBMCs, sampled from culture after CMV antigen stimulation.

CDR3 loop: CASSFEPKNIQYF. For the CDR3, the DNA is TGTGCCAGCAGTTTCGAACCCAAAAACATTCAGTACTTC. The V gene is TRBV12-3 or TRBV12-4, the J gene TRBJ2-4; the D is unclear. The CDR3 is 13 residues long. Trimming stripped 3 bases from V and 2 bases from J, with 5 bases between.